One sample yielded the 10 T cell receptor beta chains listed below, sequenced in a study of shared clonotypes between healthy human individuals. Profiled with immunoSEQ multiplex PCR; TCRdb holds only in-frame clones, not every one. The profile covers about 640,000 clones, with 72% appearing a single time and around 1.8% taken by the ten largest. Sequences were obtained from memory CD4+ T cells sorted from blood. Sample subset: CD45RA-negative fraction. These receptors came from a woman aged 25 to 39 in good health.

The V call is TRBV10-3, the J call TRBJ1-5, with 7 nucleotides matching TRBD1. The CDR3 covers 14 residues. Trimming cost V 4 bases and J 7 bases; bases outside gene matches: 7. Germline V gene lookup returns CDR1 ENHRY and CDR2 SYGVKD. The CDR3 sequence is CAISVGGAGQPQHF. CDR3 in DNA: TGTGCCATCAGTGTAGGGGGCGCGGGGCAGCCCCAGCATTTT.

The chain is built from TRBV27 and TRBJ1-4; D is unresolved. The CDR3 has 13 residues. Germline V lookup: CDR1 MNHEY, CDR2 SMNVEV (reference sequence). Trimming shortened V by 1 base and J by 8 bases, and 8 bases separated the two germline ends. CDR3: CASSLYGREKLFF. CDR3 coding DNA: TGTGCCAGCAGTTTATACGGCAGGGAAAAACTGTTTTTT.

The rearrangement joins TRBV25-1 to TRBJ2-5; 7 positions match TRBD2. Germline loops: CDR1 MGHDK, CDR2 SYGVNS. This CDR3 region has 15 residues. The V segment lost 1 base and the J segment 2 bases; nucleotides outside the gene matches: 4. The CDR3 region is CASSESGRQQETQYF. The DNA for the CDR3 is TGTGCCAGCAGTGAATCCGGGAGGCAGCAAGAGACCCAGTACTTC.

The chain links TRBV7-8 to TRBJ2-5; D call uncertain. CDR3 size: 14 residues. Trimming left V 1 base short and J 2 bases short, with 8 bases between. In germline, CDR1 is SGHVS, CDR2 FQNEAQ. As DNA, the CDR3 is TGTGCCAGCAGCTTAGGGGCCTTGCAAGAGACCCAGTACTTC. Its translation is CASSLGALQETQYF.

V and J are TRBV11-2 and TRBJ2-1; D possibly corresponds to TRBD2 (5 bases). Germline CDR1 is SGHAT and CDR2 is FQNNGV. The ends were cut back, 0 bases at V and 7 bases at J, with 19 bases in the middle. There are 17 residues in the CDR3. The CDR3 nucleotides are TGTGCCAGCAGCTTAGAAAGTGGACCTCTTACGGGGAATGAGCAGTTCTTC. Amino acid sequence: CASSLESGPLTGNEQFF.

The chain links TRBV7-2 to TRBJ1-2, with D tentatively TRBD1 (5 bases). The germline V and J ends were trimmed by 1 base and 4 bases, with 13 bases remaining between them. Germline V gene lookup returns CDR1 SGHTA and CDR2 FQGNSA. This CDR3 is built from 15 residues. The CDR3: CASSLDDGRAYGYTF. The CDR3 DNA follows: TGTGCCAGCAGCTTAGATGATGGCAGGGCCTATGGCTACACCTTC.

The chain uses TRBV9 and TRBJ2-7, with a weak D call TRBD1 (5 bases). Trimming stripped 10 bases from V and 0 bases from J, with 23 bases between. The CDR3 loop spans 16 amino acids. CDR1 and CDR2 from the germline V gene are SGDLS and YYNGEE. CDR3: CAALDIPGPSSYEQYF. The CDR3 nucleotides are TGTGCCGCACTGGACATCCCTGGGCCGAGCTCCTACGAGCAGTACTTC.

Concerning this clone itself: A much bigger clone sits one base away, suggesting this may be a read error. J is TRBJ1-1 and V is TRBV7-3, with D maybe TRBD1 (6 bases). Germline V gene sequence: CDR1 SGHTA, CDR2 FQGTGA. Trimming cost V 2 bases and J 4 bases, with 8 bases left between them. This CDR3 is 13 amino acids long. CDR3 in amino acids: CASSLVGATEAFF. The CDR3 nucleotides read TGTGCCAGCAGCTTAGTGGGGGCCACTGAAGCTTTCTTT.

V and J are TRBV28 and TRBJ2-1; maybe TRBD2 (5 bases). Germline CDR1 MDHEN, CDR2 SYDVKM. V dropped 2 bases and J dropped 1 base, with 9 bases sitting between them. The CDR3 contains 15 residues. Written as DNA, the CDR3 is TGTGCCAGCAGTTTAAGCGGTGAGTCCTACAATGAGCAGTTCTTC. It is translated as CASSLSGESYNEQFF.

The rearrangement links TRBV29-1 to TRBJ2-4; D gene ambiguous. CDR3 size: 13 residues. Trimming cost V 6 bases and J 0 bases, with 9 bases left between them. Per the germline V gene, CDR1 is SQVTM and CDR2 is ANQGSEA. The CDR3 is CSVRPVAKNIQYF. CDR3 in DNA: TGCAGCGTGCGTCCAGTAGCCAAAAACATTCAGTACTTC.